Listed below are T cell receptor beta chains from one sample, sequenced in a study of blood T cells in healthy people across ages. Using its own MiXCR run on the 5' RACE reads, TCRdb lists one record per CDR3 protein. The sample lists 850,000 to 1,300,000 distinct CDR3 sequences; around 43% were seen once. Sequenced input: blood. The receptors stem from a woman aged 60-75 years in good health. The CDR3 runs from the conserved cysteine through the conserved F or W. A D gene is named only where the DNA matches it firmly. Rows give clone size only sometimes, using once, few, many, or a class for an expanded clone.

>NA|TRBJ1-1|TRBV5-6|NA
CASSFWTREVNTEAFF
TGTGCCAGCAGCTTTTGGACCAGGGAGGTGAACACTGAAGCTTTCTTT
>NA|TRBJ2-7|TRBV14|TRBD1
CASSQEDRVHEQYF
TGTGCCAGCAGCCAAGAAGACAGGGTCCACGAGCAGTACTTC
>few|TRBJ1-2|TRBV10-3|NA
CASIMAGSNYGYTF
TGTGCCTCCATCATGGCAGGGTCTAACTATGGCTACACCTTC
>NA|TRBJ2-1|TRBV4-1|NA
CASSHDGMALYNEQFF
TGCGCCAGCAGCCACGACGGGATGGCCCTGTACAATGAGCAGTTCTTC
>few|TRBJ1-2|TRBV28|TRBD1
CASSLAGGSNYGYTF
TGTGCCAGCAGTTTAGCAGGGGGATCTAACTATGGCTACACCTTC
>few|TRBJ2-7|TRBV18|NA
CASSQGTFRNEQYF
TGTGCCAGCTCCCAAGGGACGTTTCGGAACGAGCAGTACTTC
>NA|TRBJ2-1|TRBV7-7|NA
CASSLAGQNNEQFF
TGTGCCAGCAGCTTAGCGGGGCAGAACAATGAGCAGTTCTTC
>NA|TRBJ2-1|TRBV20-1|TRBD2
CSASSPSGEGEQFF
TGCAGTGCTAGTTCACCTAGCGGGGAGGGTGAGCAGTTCTTC
>NA|TRBJ2-2|TRBV5-1|TRBD2
CASSTSGSFAGELFF
TGTGCCAGCAGCACGAGCGGGAGTTTTGCCGGGGAGCTGTTTTTT
>few|TRBJ2-6|TRBV20-1|TRBD1
CSAQGQEIRSGANVLTF
TGCAGTGCCCAGGGACAGGAGATCCGCTCTGGGGCCAACGTCCTGACTTTC
>NA|TRBJ2-7|TRBV28|NA
CASNPTETYEQYF
TGTGCCAGCAATCCGACAGAGACATACGAGCAGTACTTC
>NA|TRBJ2-5|TRBV7-6|NA
CASSSSSLETQYF
TGTGCCAGCAGCTCCTCTTCGTTGGAGACCCAGTACTTC
>NA|TRBJ1-1|TRBV5-1|NA
CASSLGPGEGAFF
TGCGCCAGCAGCTTGGGTCCAGGGGAAGGAGCTTTCTTT
>NA|TRBJ2-7|TRBV27|NA
CASSSQTGNSYEQYF
TGTGCCAGCAGTTCACAGACAGGTAACTCCTACGAGCAGTACTTC
>NA|TRBJ2-1|TRBV5-1|NA
CASSLDGGISYNEQFF
TGCGCCAGCAGCTTGGATGGCGGGATCTCCTACAATGAGCAGTTCTTC
>few|TRBJ2-1|TRBV11-2|TRBD2
CASSFSGVYNEQFF
TGTGCCAGCAGCTTCAGCGGGGTTTACAATGAGCAGTTCTTC
>few|TRBJ2-7|TRBV18|NA
CASSQGRSSYNEQYF
TGTGCCAGCTCACAAGGGAGGAGCTCCTACAATGAGCAGTACTTC
>NA|TRBJ1-3|TRBV10-3|NA
CAISDSGGGNTIYF
TGTGCCATCAGTGACAGTGGCGGTGGAAACACCATATATTTT
>NA|TRBJ2-7|TRBV7-6|NA
CASSFRWSQGEQYF
TGTGCCAGCAGCTTCCGCTGGTCACAGGGCGAGCAGTACTTC
>NA|TRBJ2-5|TRBV2|TRBD1
CASMRDRQETQYF
TGTGCCAGCATGAGGGACAGGCAAGAGACCCAGTACTTC
>few|TRBJ2-3|TRBV7-9|NA
CASSPADRTDTQYF
TGTGCCAGCAGCCCCGCGGACAGAACAGATACGCAGTATTTT
>NA|TRBJ1-4|TRBV7-2|TRBD1
CASSLVGQSEKLFF
TGTGCCAGCAGCTTAGTGGGACAGAGCGAAAAACTGTTTTTT
>NA|TRBJ2-7|TRBV6-6|NA
CASSYSTAGLGPYEQYF
TGTGCCAGCAGTTACTCGACGGCAGGGTTGGGACCCTACGAGCAGTACTTC
>NA|TRBJ1-6|TRBV27|TRBD1
CASSPDRGYNSPLHF
TGTGCCAGCAGCCCCGACAGGGGCTATAATTCACCCCTCCACTTT
>NA|TRBJ1-1|TRBV7-9|NA
CAEGSLDTEAFF
TGTGCCGAGGGGTCTCTAGACACTGAAGCTTTCTTT
>NA|TRBJ2-1|TRBV7-8|TRBD2
CASSLASGLAGGGDEQFF
TGTGCCAGCAGCTTAGCCTCCGGACTAGCGGGAGGCGGGGATGAGCAGTTCTTC
>NA|TRBJ2-6|TRBV6-6|NA
CASSYSMRVGANVLTF
TGTGCCAGCAGTTACTCGATGCGGGTTGGGGCCAACGTCCTGACTTTC
>NA|TRBJ2-7|TRBV6-6|NA
CASSDLGVGYEQYF
TGTGCCAGCAGTGACTTGGGAGTGGGGTACGAGCAGTACTTC
>NA|TRBJ2-5|TRBV6-6|TRBD1
CASTQLRGETQYF
TGTGCCAGCACGCAGCTCAGGGGGGAGACCCAGTACTTC
>NA|TRBJ2-3|TRBV7-9|TRBD1
CASSLSPGQVNTDTQYF
TGTGCCAGCAGCCTGAGCCCGGGACAGGTAAACACAGATACGCAGTATTTT
>NA|TRBJ1-2|TRBV30|NA
CAWGRAEYYGYTF
TGTGCCTGGGGCAGGGCGGAATACTATGGCTACACCTTC
>NA|TRBJ2-1|TRBV3-1|TRBD2
CASSQLGLAGGSSYNEQFF
TGTGCCAGCAGCCAACTCGGACTAGCGGGAGGGAGCTCCTACAATGAGCAGTTCTTC
>NA|TRBJ2-1|TRBV12-3/TRBV12-4|NA
CASSNQYNEQFF
TGTGCCAGCAGTAACCAATACAATGAGCAGTTCTTC
>NA|TRBJ1-6|TRBV6-2/TRBV6-3|NA
CASEAAYNSPLHF
TGTGCCAGCGAGGCGGCCTATAATTCACCCCTCCACTTT
>NA|TRBJ2-3|TRBV20-1|TRBD2
CSAEGLASTDTQYF
TGCAGTGCAGAGGGACTAGCCAGCACAGATACGCAGTATTTT
>NA|TRBJ2-5|TRBV29-1|TRBD2
CSVGGLAGRHYNEQYF
TGCAGCGTTGGAGGGCTAGCGGGACGACATTACAATGAGCAGTACTTC
>NA|TRBJ2-3|TRBV15|TRBD1
CATSREPVGQGEADTQYF
TGTGCCACCAGCAGAGAACCGGTGGGACAGGGGGAAGCAGATACGCAGTATTTT
>few|TRBJ1-6|TRBV7-6|TRBD1
CASSLASGQGFNSPLHF
TGTGCCAGCAGCTTAGCGTCCGGACAGGGGTTTAATTCACCCCTCCACTTT
>NA|TRBJ2-5|TRBV27|TRBD2
CASSWGTSGRGETQYF
TGTGCCAGCAGTTGGGGGACTAGCGGGAGAGGAGAGACCCAGTACTTC
>few|TRBJ2-6|TRBV5-1|TRBD1
CAVAGGALSGANVLTF
TGCGCCGTCGCAGGGGGCGCACTCTCTGGGGCCAACGTCCTGACTTTC
>NA|TRBJ2-7|TRBV7-9|NA
CASSLRTGYEAYEQYF
TGTGCCAGCAGCCTAAGAACAGGTTATGAGGCTTACGAGCAGTACTTC
>few|TRBJ2-1|TRBV27|NA
CASRLGTEQFF
TGTGCCAGCCGATTGGGAACTGAGCAGTTCTTC
>NA|TRBJ2-3|TRBV27|TRBD1
CASSFRDRDTDTQYF
TGTGCCAGCAGTTTCCGGGACAGGGACACAGATACGCAGTATTTT
>NA|TRBJ2-2|TRBV18|TRBD1
CASSPRTGVTGELFF
TGTGCCAGCTCACCGCGGACAGGGGTAACCGGGGAGCTGTTTTTT
>NA|TRBJ2-7|TRBV5-1|NA
CASSLRSQARDYEQYF
TGCGCCAGCAGCTTGCGGTCCCAGGCGCGGGACTACGAGCAGTACTTC
>NA|TRBJ1-2|TRBV15|NA
CATSREGRADYGYTF
TGTGCCACCAGCAGAGAGGGCAGGGCAGACTATGGCTACACCTTC
>NA|TRBJ2-5|TRBV20-1|TRBD2
CSALAGGAKQYF
TGCAGTGCTTTGGCGGGGGGGGCCAAGCAGTACTTC
>NA|TRBJ2-5|TRBV7-2|NA
CASSLGDAAGYF
TGTGCCAGCAGCTTAGGGGACGCGGCGGGGTACTTC
>few|TRBJ2-4|TRBV5-1|TRBD2
CASSLGTSGIWNIQYF
TGCGCCAGCAGCTTGGGGACTAGCGGGATTTGGAACATTCAGTACTTC